A selection of T cell receptor beta chains follows, all from one sample in a study of beta chain features in type 1 diabetes. Assay: immunoSEQ multiplex PCR; the TCRdb copy retains only in-frame clones and omits some. The table has about 400,000 clones, roughly 13% seen once. The sequenced sample was naive CD4+ T cells from blood. The receptors shown here come from a woman aged 18-30 years with type 1 diabetes. Each CDR3 is given with its conserved first and last residue. The D gene is left open where the match is weak. Rows give clone size only sometimes, using once, few, many, or a class for an expanded clone.

CDR3 DNA	CDR3 protein	CDR3 length	V gene	clone size	D gene	J gene
TGTGCCACCAGCAGAGGAGGGAGCACAGATACGCAGTATTTT	CATSRGGSTDTQYF	14	TRBV15	NA	NA	TRBJ2-3
TGTGCCAGTAGTACAGGGGAATCGGGGCAGTACTTC	CASSTGESGQYF	12	TRBV19	NA	NA	TRBJ2-7
TGTGCCAGCAGTGAAGACAGATTGAACACTGAAGCTTTCTTT	CASSEDRLNTEAFF	14	TRBV2	NA	NA	TRBJ1-1
TGTGCCAGCAGTGAACGGGGTTATCAGCCCCAGCATTTT	CASSERGYQPQHF	13	TRBV25-1	NA	NA	TRBJ1-5
TGTGCCAGTAGAACCGATACGGCAGGGGATAATTCACCCCTCCACTTT	CASRTDTAGDNSPLHF	16	TRBV19	NA	NA	TRBJ1-6
TGTGCCAGCAGCCCCCCGACCGGGACTAGCTTCACAGATACGCAGTATTTT	CASSPPTGTSFTDTQYF	17	TRBV11-2	NA	TRBD2	TRBJ2-3
TGTGCCAGCAGCTTAGAGTCCGCGACGGGGCAGTACTTC	CASSLESATGQYF	13	TRBV7-2	NA	NA	TRBJ2-7
TGTGCCAGTACCTCTAGCGGGGGGCAAGAGACCCAGTACTTC	CASTSSGGQETQYF	14	TRBV19	NA	TRBD2	TRBJ2-5
TGTGCCAGCAGTGAAGTAACTAGCGGGACTTACAATGAGCAGTTCTTC	CASSEVTSGTYNEQFF	16	TRBV25-1	NA	TRBD2	TRBJ2-1
TGTGCCAGCAGCTTAGCCCTGGCTAGCACAGATACGCAGTATTTT	CASSLALASTDTQYF	15	TRBV11-2	few	NA	TRBJ2-3
TGTGCCAGCAGCCTTAGCGGGAGGGCCACAGATACGCAGTATTTT	CASSLSGRATDTQYF	15	TRBV9	NA	TRBD2	TRBJ2-3
TGTGCCAGCAGCTTATTCCCATCGGGTGAAGCTTTCTTT	CASSLFPSGEAFF	13	TRBV7-3	few	NA	TRBJ1-1
TGTGCCAGCAGCGCTGGACAGCTTAAAGAGACCCAGTACTTC	CASSAGQLKETQYF	14	TRBV5-5	NA	NA	TRBJ2-5
TGTGCCAGCAGCGCCCACAGGGGGCACAGCTATGGCTACACCTTC	CASSAHRGHSYGYTF	15	TRBV7-2	NA	TRBD1	TRBJ1-2
TGTGCCAGCAGCCGACTAGGTCTCTACAATGAGCAGTTCTTC	CASSRLGLYNEQFF	14	TRBV7-9	NA	NA	TRBJ2-1
TGTGCCAGCAGCCCCAGGCGGGTTCATGAGCAGTTCTTC	CASSPRRVHEQFF	13	TRBV5-6	NA	NA	TRBJ2-1
TGTGCCAGCAGCCCAGTCCCGGGACAGGGAGGATCCTACGAGCAGTACTTC	CASSPVPGQGGSYEQYF	17	TRBV7-9	few	TRBD1	TRBJ2-7
TGTGCCTGGAGTCGACAGAAGGACTCTGGGGCCAACGTCCTGACTTTC	CAWSRQKDSGANVLTF	16	TRBV30	few	NA	TRBJ2-6
TGTGCCAGCAGTACTGGTAACAGTTTTCGGAACACCATATATTTT	CASSTGNSFRNTIYF	15	TRBV25-1	NA	NA	TRBJ1-3
TGTGCCAGCAGTGATGGTAGCGGGGGGGCCCTCACAGATACGCAGTATTTT	CASSDGSGGALTDTQYF	17	TRBV25-1	few	TRBD2	TRBJ2-3
TGTGCCAGCAGCCGGACAGCCTACGAGCAGTACTTC	CASSRTAYEQYF	12	TRBV28	NA	NA	TRBJ2-7
TGTGCTAGTGGGGCCCCCATCGAACCCGAGCAGTACTTC	CASGAPIEPEQYF	13	TRBV12-5	NA	NA	TRBJ2-7
TGTGCCAGCAGTACGGACAGGGTAGCCGGCTACACCTTC	CASSTDRVAGYTF	13	TRBV25-1	NA	TRBD1	TRBJ1-2
TGCGCCAGCAGCCGCCTTGGGGCGGGACCTAGCACAGATACGCAGTATTTT	CASSRLGAGPSTDTQYF	17	TRBV5-1	NA	NA	TRBJ2-3
TGCGCCAGCAGCCAAGGAGGACAGGGGAGGGGTTGGTACTCACCCCTCCACTTT	CASSQGGQGRGWYSPLHF	18	TRBV4-3	few	TRBD1	TRBJ1-6
TGTGCCAGCAGTGAGGGACAGGGCCCGTACAATGAGCAGTTCTTC	CASSEGQGPYNEQFF	15	TRBV2	few	TRBD1	TRBJ2-1
TGTGCCAGCAGCCAAGATCCCGCGGACACAGATACGCAGTATTTT	CASSQDPADTDTQYF	15	TRBV4-2	few	NA	TRBJ2-3
TGTGCCAGTAGCTTCCGGGAGTATGGCTACACCTTC	CASSFREYGYTF	12	TRBV19	NA	NA	TRBJ1-2
TGCGCCAGCAGCCTACGGGGGGCTGATACGCAGTATTTT	CASSLRGADTQYF	13	TRBV4-3	few	NA	TRBJ2-3
TGCGCCAGCAGCTTGAGCAGGGGCGATTCCTACGAGCAGTACTTC	CASSLSRGDSYEQYF	15	TRBV5-1	few	NA	TRBJ2-7
TGCGCCAGCAGCTCCCCGGACAGGGAGGGCTACACCTTC	CASSSPDREGYTF	13	TRBV5-1	NA	TRBD1	TRBJ1-2
TGTGCCAGCAGCGACCCTAGCGGGGGTTCCAAAAACATTCAGTACTTC	CASSDPSGGSKNIQYF	16	TRBV5-4	NA	TRBD2	TRBJ2-4
TGTGCCAGCTCACCTCGGCGTACAGGGGAGCCCCAGCATTTT	CASSPRRTGEPQHF	14	TRBV18	few	TRBD1	TRBJ1-5
TGTGCCAGCACGAAGACAGGTCACGACACCATATATTTT	CASTKTGHDTIYF	13	TRBV28	few	NA	TRBJ1-3
TGTGCCAGCAGCTTAAGTACAACACCTGAAGCTTTCTTT	CASSLSTTPEAFF	13	TRBV7-8	NA	NA	TRBJ1-1
TGCGCCAGCAGCCAAGAGAGGGACAGGGGACTCTACGAGCAGTACTTC	CASSQERDRGLYEQYF	16	TRBV4-1	NA	TRBD1	TRBJ2-7
TGCGCCAGCAGCTTGTCCCATTCTAGCGGGGGCAATGAGCAGTTCTTC	CASSLSHSSGGNEQFF	16	TRBV5-1	few	TRBD2	TRBJ2-1
TGTGCCAGCTCGCCCGGGACAGGGGCTTATCAGCCCCAGCATTTT	CASSPGTGAYQPQHF	15	TRBV18	few	TRBD1	TRBJ1-5
TGTGCCAGCAGCTCCGGATTACTAGCGGGATCCTACAATGAGCAGTTCTTC	CASSSGLLAGSYNEQFF	17	TRBV7-3	NA	TRBD2	TRBJ2-1
TGTGCCAGCGCCCGGTCCTACGAGCAGTACTTC	CASARSYEQYF	11	TRBV7-9	few	NA	TRBJ2-7
TGTGCCAGCAGAGGGACAAGTGGGACCTACGAGCAGTACTTC	CASRGTSGTYEQYF	14	TRBV2	NA	NA	TRBJ2-7
TGTGCCAGCAGCCGATTGAGCCCAACAGGGGTATACACTGAAGCTTTCTTT	CASSRLSPTGVYTEAFF	17	TRBV7-9	NA	TRBD1	TRBJ1-1
TGCAGTGCTGGAGGGACTGTGGCCATATATTTT	CSAGGTVAIYF	11	TRBV20-1	few	NA	TRBJ1-3
TGTGCCAGTAGTGCCTCCGGGGGGACGCAGTATTTT	CASSASGGTQYF	12	TRBV19	NA	TRBD2	TRBJ2-3
TGCGCCAGCAGCTTGCAGGGTCCCCTGGAGACCCAGTACTTC	CASSLQGPLETQYF	14	TRBV5-1	NA	NA	TRBJ2-5
TGTGCCATCAGCCAGGGGATGGATAATTCACCCCTCCACTTT	CAISQGMDNSPLHF	14	TRBV10-3	few	NA	TRBJ1-6
TGTGCCAGCAGTCCCAACAGGGTGCAGCAGCCCCAGCATTTT	CASSPNRVQQPQHF	14	TRBV27	few	NA	TRBJ1-5
TGTGCCTGGGCCCAAGGGGACTACGAGCAGTACTTC	CAWAQGDYEQYF	12	TRBV30	few	NA	TRBJ2-7
TGTGCCAGCAGCTTAGATGCGGGCACTGAAGCTTTCTTT	CASSLDAGTEAFF	13	TRBV7-9	NA	NA	TRBJ1-1
TGTGCCTGGAGTCAGAGGGCCCCTAGCACTGAAGCTTTCTTT	CAWSQRAPSTEAFF	14	TRBV30	few	NA	TRBJ1-1
TGTGCCAGCAGCGCGGGACAGGGTAACGATGCCTACCATCAGCCCCAGCATTTT	CASSAGQGNDAYHQPQHF	18	TRBV5-6	few	TRBD1	TRBJ1-5
TGTGCCAGCAGTCCGCCCCAGGCGGGAGGAAACAATGAGCAGTTCTTC	CASSPPQAGGNNEQFF	16	TRBV28	NA	TRBD2	TRBJ2-1
TGTGCCAGCAGCCGTACAATCAATCAGCCCCAGCATTTT	CASSRTINQPQHF	13	TRBV7-8	few	NA	TRBJ1-5
TGTGCCAGCAGTGGGGGCTTGACCGGGGAGCTGTTTTTT	CASSGGLTGELFF	13	TRBV2	few	NA	TRBJ2-2
TGCGCCAGCAGCATAAACACAGATACGCAGTATTTT	CASSINTDTQYF	12	TRBV5-1	NA	NA	TRBJ2-3
TGTGCCTGGAGTACCCCGGGACAGGGTAGGATGAACACTGAAGCTTTCTTT	CAWSTPGQGRMNTEAFF	17	TRBV30	few	TRBD1	TRBJ1-1
TGTGCCAGCAACAGCATGAACACTGAAGCTTTCTTT	CASNSMNTEAFF	12	TRBV5-8	NA	NA	TRBJ1-1
TGTGCCACCAGGGCAGGGAGGGTAGATTCACCCCTCCACTTT	CATRAGRVDSPLHF	14	TRBV15	few	NA	TRBJ1-6
TGTGCCAGCAGTGAAGCATCAGGGTACTATGGCTACACCTTC	CASSEASGYYGYTF	14	TRBV6-1	NA	NA	TRBJ1-2